This passage covers 25 T cell receptor beta chains from one sample sequenced in a study of blood T cell repertoires in COVID-19. Sequencing was performed with immunoSEQ multiplex PCR; in TCRdb, only in-frame clones are kept and a portion is missing. The sample has more than 45,000 clones; approximately 91% are singletons. Material: peripheral blood. The source of these receptors is a woman in her 70s with active COVID-19.

For this clone: Other nucleotide sequences in the sample specify the same CDR3. V usage is TRBV5-4 and J usage is TRBJ2-2; 7 nucleotides match TRBD1. The CDR3 extends over 15 amino acids. Looked up from germline, CDR1 is SGHNT and CDR2 is YYREEE (reference sequence). Trimming cost V 2 bases and J 1 base; bases outside gene matches: 2. CDR3 sequence: CASSLGGLNTGELFF. In DNA, the CDR3 is TGTGCCAGCAGCTTAGGGGGCTTGAACACCGGGGAGCTGTTTTTT.

This clone was counted once. V usage is TRBV7-9 and J usage is TRBJ1-3; 9 bases line up with TRBD1. CDR1 and CDR2 (germline): SEHNR, FQNEAQ (reference sequence). CDR3 length: 16 residues. The junction had 8 bases not matched to a gene; V was cut back by 5 bases and J by 3 bases. In DNA form, the CDR3 reads TGTGCCAGCAGCGCCTGGGACAGGGAGGATGGAAACACCATATATTTT. Its protein product is CASSAWDREDGNTIYF.

This clone was seen only a few times. The chain is built from TRBV6-5 and TRBJ1-5; 8 nucleotides align to TRBD1. This CDR3 has 13 residues. Trimming removed 5 bases from V and 7 bases from J; junction bases left unmatched: 4. From germline, CDR1 is MNHEY and CDR2 SVGAGI. The CDR3 region has the DNA TGTGCCAGCAGTCTAGACAGGGGCCAGCCCCAGCATTTT. It translates to CASSLDRGQPQHF.

This clone was counted once. The rearrangement links TRBV27 to TRBJ2-7; 7 nucleotides align to TRBD2. The CDR3 has 16 residues. Germline loops: CDR1 MNHEY, CDR2 SMNVEV (reference sequence). V trimming: 5 bases; J trimming: 4 bases; junction bases outside the gene matches: 14. CDR3 protein: CASSPGTGGGGYEQYF. The CDR3 DNA reads as TGTGCCAGCAGTCCGGGGACCGGCGGGGGTGGGTACGAGCAGTACTTC.

This sequence joins TRBV2 and TRBJ1-1; TRBD1 matches at 9 bases. The junction had 9 bases not matched to a gene; V was cut back by 11 bases and J by 5 bases. The germline V gene encodes CDR1 SNHLY and CDR2 FYNNEI. CDR3 length equals 13 residues. The CDR3 DNA reads as TGTGCCCGAGGTGTGGGACAGGGAACTGAAGCTTTCTTT. Amino acids: CARGVGQGTEAFF.

This sequence joins TRBV4-1 and TRBJ2-7, with D unresolved. CDR1 and CDR2 from the germline V gene are MGHRA and YSYEKL. CDR3 size: 14 residues. Trimming removed 1 base at V and 0 bases at J, with 7 bases between. The CDR3 is CASSQAGDSYEQYF. CDR3 DNA sequence: TGCGCCAGCAGCCAAGCAGGTGACTCCTACGAGCAGTACTTC.

The chain has TRBV19 and TRBJ1-2; D not resolved. The germline CDR1 and CDR2 sequences are LNHDA and SQIVND (reference sequence). The length of the CDR3 is 16 residues. V was cut by 5 bases and J by 3 bases, with 19 bases left in between. The CDR3 DNA reads as TGTGCCAGTAGTGCTACTCGAACACGACGGGACTATGGCTACACCTTC. Amino acids: CASSATRTRRDYGYTF.

The rearrangement uses TRBV28 and TRBJ2-1; 15 positions agree with TRBD2. V dropped 4 bases and J dropped 0; count of bases not matched to a gene: 16. This CDR3 is built from 22 residues. Per the germline V gene, CDR1 is MDHEN and CDR2 is SYDVKM. This CDR3 is CASSSLSTGTSGRTSSYNEQFF. CDR3 sequence (DNA): TGTGCCAGCAGTTCCTTATCCACAGGGACTAGCGGGAGGACGAGCTCCTACAATGAGCAGTTCTTC. The complete variable domain, with remaining parts taken from reference TRBV28 and TRBJ2-1, reads DVKVTQSSRYLVKRTGEKVFLECVQDMDHENMFWYRQDPGLGLRLIYFSYDVKMKEKGDIPEGYSVSREKKERFSLILESASTNQTSMYLCASSSLSTGTSGRTSSYNEQFFGPGTRLTVL.

The chain uses TRBV28 and TRBJ1-5, with D perhaps TRBD1 (6 bases). Germline-derived CDR1 and CDR2 are MDHEN and SYDVKM. Trimming took off 4 bases at V and 9 bases at J, with 19 bases between the two ends. This CDR3 comprises 15 residues. The CDR3 DNA is TGTGCCAGCAGTTCCCGGGACACCGCATTCACGCCCCAGCATTTT. As protein: CASSSRDTAFTPQHF.

The chain employs TRBV18 and TRBJ2-2; 8 nucleotides align to TRBD2. The trim removed 3 bases at V and 4 bases at J, leaving 7 bases unmatched. CDR1 is KGHSH and CDR2 is LQKENI in the germline V gene. CDR3 size: 16 residues. CDR3 region: CASSPSIAGRTGELFF. The CDR3 DNA is TGTGCCAGCTCACCTTCGATAGCGGGACGCACCGGGGAGCTGTTTTTT.

This clone came up a few times. This rearrangement joins TRBV11-2 to TRBJ2-7; D uncertain. The CDR3 consists of 14 residues. Deletions cut 5 bases from V and 0 bases from J, with 11 bases between. The V gene's germline CDR1 is SGHAT and CDR2 FQNNGV. CDR3 sequence reads: CASSPRGNSYEQYF. The CDR3 bases are TGTGCCAGCAGCCCTCGTGGCAACTCCTACGAGCAGTACTTC. Full variable domain (rest looked up from reference TRBV11-2 and TRBJ2-7): EAGVAQSPRYKIIEKRQSVAFWCNPISGHATLYWYQQILGQGPKLLIQFQNNGVVDDSQLPKDRFSAERLKGVDSTLKIQPAKLEDSAVYLCASSPRGNSYEQYFGPGTRLTVT.

The chain has TRBV9 and TRBJ2-1; D gene ambiguous. V lost 0 bases and J lost 8, with 9 bases in between. The CDR3 is 13 amino acids. Germline V gene data show CDR1 as SGDLS and CDR2 as YYNGEE. The CDR3: CASSVVVSDEQFF. In DNA form, the CDR3 reads TGTGCCAGCAGCGTAGTTGTGTCAGATGAGCAGTTCTTC.

The genes are TRBV3-1 (or the pseudogene TRBV3-2) and TRBJ2-1; no reliable D call. The CDR3 has 14 residues. Trimming shortened V by 2 bases and J by 7 bases, and 12 bases separated the two germline ends. CDR1 LGHDT and CDR2 YNNKEL come from the germline V gene (reference sequence). The chain's CDR3 is CASSQPPRMNEQFF. For the CDR3, the DNA is TGTGCCAGCAGCCAACCCCCTAGGATGAATGAGCAGTTCTTC.

This chain uses TRBV5-1 with TRBJ2-1, with 10 bases fitting TRBD2. From germline, CDR1 is SGHRS and CDR2 YFSETQ. V was clipped by 4 bases and J by 3 bases; unmatched bases: 7. The CDR3 runs to 16 residues. CDR3 DNA: TGCGCCAGCAGCCCGTCTAGCGGGAGCCTCTACAATGAGCAGTTCTTC. Translation gives CASSPSSGSLYNEQFF.

This clone was found once. The gene calls are TRBV4-1 and TRBJ2-5, with TRBD1 identical over 7 bases. The CDR3 is 15 residues long. Germline CDR1 is MGHRA and CDR2 is YSYEKL. V lost 4 bases, J lost 2 bases, and 7 bases stayed unmatched. The CDR3 nucleotides are TGCGCCAGCAGCCTAGGGGGCTCGGATCAAGAGACCCAGTACTTC. It yields the protein CASSLGGSDQETQYF.

The J gene is TRBJ2-6, the V gene TRBV30, with 8 nucleotides matching TRBD1. The CDR3 totals 16 residues. The V gene end was trimmed by 2 bases and the J gene end by 4 bases; junction bases not matched to a gene: 7. Per the germline V gene, CDR1 is GTSNPN and CDR2 is SVGIG (reference sequence). As DNA, the CDR3 is TGTGCCTGGAGTACGACAGGGGTCTCAGGGGCCAACGTCCTGACTTTC. Translating gives CAWSTTGVSGANVLTF.

J is TRBJ1-3 and V is TRBV20-1; D is uncertain. Between the trimmed V and J ends, which lost 0 bases and 6 bases, there was a span of 3 bases. The CDR3 consists of 11 residues. Germline V gives CDR1 DFQATT, CDR2 SNEGSKA (reference sequence). The CDR3 DNA reads as TGCAGTGCTAGAGATCAAAACACCATATATTTT. Translating gives CSARDQNTIYF.

A note on this clone: Other DNA sequences within the sample encode an identical CDR3. The rearrangement links TRBV18 to TRBJ2-5; 7 bases agree with TRBD1. Germline assignment: CDR1 KGHSH and CDR2 LQKENI. This CDR3 is 15 amino acids long. Trimming cost V 3 bases and J 1 base; bases outside gene matches: 5. This CDR3 is CASSPRTGVQETQYF. The DNA of the CDR3 is TGTGCCAGCTCACCGAGGACAGGTGTCCAAGAGACCCAGTACTTC. Supplemented by reference TRBV18 and TRBJ2-5, the full variable domain reads NAGVMQNPRHLVRRRGQEARLRCSPMKGHSHVYWYRQLPEEGLKFMVYLQKENIIDESGMPKERFSAEFPKEGPSILRIQQVVRGDSAAYFCASSPRTGVQETQYFGPGTRLLVL.

The chain has TRBV27 and TRBJ2-1; 10 positions agree with TRBD2. Looked up from germline, CDR1 is MNHEY and CDR2 is SMNVEV (reference sequence). The trim removed 2 bases at V and 8 bases at J, leaving 6 bases unmatched. The CDR3 covers 15 residues. The DNA for the CDR3 is TGTGCCAGCAGTTTACGGGCTAGCGGGAGCCATGAGCAGTTCTTC. Amino acids: CASSLRASGSHEQFF.

The V call is TRBV30, the J call TRBJ1-2; D may be TRBD1 (5 bases). The CDR3 covers 14 residues. Germline CDR1 GTSNPN, CDR2 SVGIG (reference sequence). Trimming removed 3 bases at V and 1 base at J, with 12 bases between. The CDR3 here is CAWSLQVLNYGYTF. The CDR3 DNA reads as TGTGCCTGGAGCCTACAGGTGCTTAACTATGGCTACACCTTC.

This clone turned up a few times. V and J are TRBV9 and TRBJ2-1, with TRBD1 matching over 7 bases. J lost 8 bases, V lost 4 bases, and 12 bases had no gene match. Germline lookup yields CDR1 SGDLS and CDR2 YYNGEE. The CDR3 sequence is 15 residues long. CDR3 region: CASSPRTGVGDEQFF. The CDR3, as DNA: TGTGCCAGCAGCCCCAGAACAGGGGTCGGAGATGAGCAGTTCTTC.

The chain couples TRBV28 to TRBJ1-2; unclear D gene. Trimming left V 9 bases short and J 1 base short, with 6 bases between. In germline, CDR1 is MDHEN, CDR2 SYDVKM. The CDR3 has 11 amino acids. CDR3 amino acids: CASDNNYGYTF. CDR3 DNA: TGTGCCAGTGACAATAACTATGGCTACACCTTC.

The genes are TRBV7-9 and TRBJ2-1; 10 positions agree with TRBD2. Trimming at V came to 7 bases and at J to 0 bases, leaving 12 bases not matched to a gene. Per germline, CDR1 SEHNR and CDR2 FQNEAQ (reference sequence). The CDR3 runs 18 residues. In DNA form, the CDR3 reads TGTGCCAGCACCCAAGCGTCGAGCGGGAGGGCCTCCTACAATGAGCAGTTCTTC. Protein sequence: CASTQASSGRASYNEQFF.

The V call is TRBV7-3, the J call TRBJ2-1, with a weak D call TRBD2 (6 bases). The V gene's germline CDR1 is SGHTA and CDR2 FQGTGA. V was shortened by 3 bases and J by 8 bases, with 11 bases between the two germline ends. The CDR3 loop spans 13 amino acids. CDR3 sequence: CASSLGGGDEQFF. CDR3 nucleotide sequence: TGTGCCAGCAGCTTGGGTGGAGGGGATGAGCAGTTCTTC.

The chain has TRBV5-1 and TRBJ2-7; 9 bases agree with TRBD1. The J segment lost 5 bases and the V segment lost 1 base, leaving 4 bases of the junction unmatched. The CDR3 covers 14 residues. Germline assignment: CDR1 SGHRS and CDR2 YFSETQ. CDR3 nucleotide sequence: TGCGCCAGCAGCTTGCGGGACAGGGACCACGAGCAGTACTTC. Its translation: CASSLRDRDHEQYF. Looking up the rest from reference TRBV5-1 and TRBJ2-7 gives the full variable domain: KAGVTQTPRYLIKTRGQQVTLSCSPISGHRSVSWYQQTPGQGLQFLFEYFSETQRNKGNFPGRFSGRQFSNSRSEMNVSTLELGDSALYLCASSLRDRDHEQYFGPGTRLTVT.